This T cell receptor (beta chain) was identified during a study of T cells in tuberculosis. Overall study results and limits: GMM-specific TCRs were nearer to active tuberculosis alpha repertoires, suggesting expansion. Cases with active tuberculosis were adults, while controls were adolescents.

The time point is: new active TB diagnosis, blood taken before or within 7 days of starting treatment. Concerning this clone: Its antigen is unidentified.

TCRdb's table, derived via immunoSEQ multiplex PCR, lists solely in-frame clones and lacks some. The sample consists of tens of thousands of clones, about 91% of them appearing once. V lost 7 bases, J lost 1 base, and 4 bases stayed unmatched. This CDR3 comprises 13 residues. Germline V gives CDR1 MNHNY, CDR2 SVGAGI (reference sequence). This chain connects TRBV6-6 to TRBJ2-7; 7 positions agree with TRBD1. This specimen consisted of PBMCs, obtained at tuberculosis diagnosis. The sequence derives from an adult with tuberculosis. The CDR3 loop is CASKDRASYEQYF. CDR3 nucleotide sequence: TGTGCCAGCAAAGACAGGGCGTCCTACGAGCAGTACTTC.